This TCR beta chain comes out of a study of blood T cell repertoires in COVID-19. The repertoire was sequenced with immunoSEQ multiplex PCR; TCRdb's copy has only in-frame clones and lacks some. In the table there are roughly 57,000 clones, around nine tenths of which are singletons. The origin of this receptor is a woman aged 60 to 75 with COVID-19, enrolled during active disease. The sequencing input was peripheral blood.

CDR3 nucleotide sequence: TGTGCCAGCAGTTTATCGGCGGGACCGCCTTTCAAGCAGTACTTC. Its protein product is CASSLSAGPPFKQYF. The chain has TRBV28 and TRBJ2-7; a weak D match, TRBD2 (6 bases). CDR3 length: 15 residues. Germline V CDR1 and CDR2: MDHEN, SYDVKM. V lost 1 base and J 8 bases, leaving 18 bases between the germline ends.